This T cell receptor beta chain was sequenced for a study of T cells in Graves' hyperthyroidism and ophthalmopathy. V shed 1 base and J shed 9 bases, with 13 bases lying between them. The CDR3 covers 15 residues. Germline values: CDR1 LNHNV, CDR2 YYDKDF (reference sequence). In its sample, this clonotype was seen many times. TCR beta CDR3 region amplification was performed from RNA transcripts. Researchers ran a first-round RT-PCR on the TCR CDR3 using the HTBI primer set. Via MiXCR, TCRdb re-called the multiplex PCR reads, giving one row per CDR3 protein. In the table there are about 660,000 distinct CDR3 sequences, about 45% of which are singletons.

The TCR comes from an adult man with Graves' disease, either hyperthyroidism or ophthalmopathy (not recorded which). Sequenced material: peripheral blood or thyroid tissue (not recorded which). V is TRBV15 and J is TRBJ1-6; D is possibly TRBD1 (5 bases). The CDR3 DNA reads as TGTGCCACCAGCAGAGGCGGGGCAAACCGTTCACCCCTCCACTTT. Encoded protein: CATSRGGANRSPLHF.